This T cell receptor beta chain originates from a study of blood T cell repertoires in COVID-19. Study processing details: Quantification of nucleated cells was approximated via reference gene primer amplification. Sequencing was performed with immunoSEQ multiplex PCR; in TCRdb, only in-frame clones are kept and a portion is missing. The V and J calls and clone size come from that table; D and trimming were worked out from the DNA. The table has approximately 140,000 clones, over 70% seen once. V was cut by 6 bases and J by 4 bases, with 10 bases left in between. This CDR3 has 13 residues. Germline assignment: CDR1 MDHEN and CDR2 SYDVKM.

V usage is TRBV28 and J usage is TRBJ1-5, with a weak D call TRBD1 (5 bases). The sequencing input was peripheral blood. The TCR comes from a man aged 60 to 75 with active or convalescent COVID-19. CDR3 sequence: CASRPQENQPQHF. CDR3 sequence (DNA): TGTGCCAGCAGGCCACAGGAAAATCAGCCCCAGCATTTT.